The 14 T cell receptor beta chains presented below share a single source sample, sequenced in a study of response to subunit inactivated influenza vaccine. MiXCR, run by TCRdb on the RT-PCR reads, gives a single entry per CDR3 protein. Of roughly 150,000 distinct CDR3 sequences listed, approximately 11% were seen once; the top ten hold around an eighth. This specimen was non-naive T cells sorted from PBMCs, taken roughly 46 days after vaccination. The receptor source for this set is a man aged 50 to 59 who received an inactivated influenza vaccine.

This clonotype was picked up a small number of times. The chain combines TRBV9 with TRBJ2-3; TRBD1 might be the D (6 bases). CDR3 length: 18 residues. Between the trimmed V and J ends, which lost 0 bases and 0 bases, there was a span of 17 bases. CDR1 is SGDLS and CDR2 is YYNGEE in the germline V gene. The CDR3 protein is CASSVGFLTGPSTDTQYF. CDR3 coding DNA: TGTGCCAGCAGCGTAGGATTTCTGACAGGACCCAGCACAGATACGCAGTATTTT. Combining the CDR3 with reference TRBV9 and TRBJ2-3 gives the whole variable domain DSGVTQTPKHLITATGQRVTLRCSPRSGDLSVYWYQQSLDQGLQFLIQYYNGEERAKGNILERFSAQQFPDLHSELNLSSLELGDSALYFCASSVGFLTGPSTDTQYFGPGTRLTVL.

This clonotype was found a few times. The V gene is TRBV7-9, the J gene TRBJ1-2, with D perhaps matching TRBD1 (5 bases). Germline-derived CDR1 and CDR2 are SEHNR and FQNEAQ (reference sequence). This CDR3 comprises 15 residues. The ends were cut back, 0 bases at V and 4 bases at J, with 12 bases in the middle. The CDR3 protein is CASSLAGPLFYGYTF. CDR3 DNA sequence: TGTGCCAGCAGCTTAGCGGGACCGCTGTTCTATGGCTACACCTTC.

This clonotype was observed a few times. The rearrangement links TRBV28 to TRBJ1-1; no clear D gene. V was clipped by 3 bases and J by 8 bases, with 10 bases between them. The CDR3 contains 12 residues. Per the germline V gene, CDR1 is MDHEN and CDR2 is SYDVKM. The CDR3 here is CASSFDSLEAFF. CDR3 nucleotides: TGTGCCAGCAGTTTCGACTCCCTAGAAGCTTTCTTT. The full variable domain, rest sourced from reference TRBV28 and TRBJ1-1, is DVKVTQSSRYLVKRTGEKVFLECVQDMDHENMFWYRQDPGLGLRLIYFSYDVKMKEKGDIPEGYSVSREKKERFSLILESASTNQTSMYLCASSFDSLEAFFGQGTRLTVV.

This clonotype has more than one count but fewer than ten. V is TRBV3-1 and J is TRBJ2-5, with D possibly matching TRBD1 (6 bases). The CDR3 sequence is 15 residues long. Trimming removed 8 bases from V and 5 bases from J, with 21 bases in between. The germline gives CDR1 LGHDT, CDR2 YNNKEL (reference sequence). The CDR3 nucleotides are TGTGCCAGCTGGGACGGCAGGGGTATTTCGGAGACCCAGTACTTC. Amino acid sequence: CASWDGRGISETQYF.

The rearrangement joins TRBV7-2 to TRBJ2-5; D not resolved. Trimming shortened V by 2 bases and J by 4 bases, and 14 bases separated the two germline ends. The CDR3 covers 15 residues. Looked up from germline, CDR1 is SGHTA and CDR2 is FQGNSA. CDR3 sequence reads: CASSLNGVVSETQYF. The CDR3 DNA reads TGTGCCAGCAGCTTAAATGGGGTAGTCTCAGAGACCCAGTACTTC.

Ten or more counts support this clonotype. The chain links TRBV29-1 to TRBJ2-5; 7 bases match TRBD1. Germline CDR1 is SQVTM and CDR2 is ANQGSEA. This CDR3 has 13 residues. V lost 5 bases to trimming and J lost 1 base; unmatched junction nucleotides: 4. The CDR3 here is CSVITGVQETQYF. The CDR3 bases are TGCAGCGTTATAACAGGGGTCCAAGAGACCCAGTACTTC.

This clonotype was recorded many times. The chain combines TRBV12-3 or TRBV12-4 with TRBJ2-3; D not resolved. This CDR3 is 15 amino acids long. The V end lost 3 bases, the J end lost 1 base, and 11 bases lay between the germline ends. Here the CDR3 reads CASSFTSYGTDTQYF. The CDR3 DNA reads TGTGCCAGCAGTTTTACCAGCTACGGCACAGATACGCAGTATTTT.

V is TRBV7-8 and J is TRBJ2-1, with D perhaps TRBD1 (6 bases). CDR1 and CDR2 (germline): SGHVS, FQNEAQ. The CDR3 spans 14 residues. Trimming shortened V by 8 bases and J by 7 bases, and 18 bases separated the two germline ends. The CDR3 region has the DNA TGTGCCAGCGGAAACAGGGCCTGGGGTAATGAGCAGTTCTTC. Residues: CASGNRAWGNEQFF.

In this sample, this clonotype turned up a few times. This chain connects TRBV2 to TRBJ2-1; the match to TRBD2 covers 12 bases. This CDR3 has 16 residues. Per germline, CDR1 SNHLY and CDR2 FYNNEI. Trimming at V came to 4 bases and at J to 9 bases, leaving 10 bases not matched to a gene. The CDR3 region has the DNA TGTGCCAGCAGTGTTGCGACTAGCGGGAGCATCAGTGAGCAGTTCTTC. This gives the protein CASSVATSGSISEQFF.

This rearrangement joins TRBV7-9 to TRBJ2-1, with 9 bases matching TRBD2. The CDR3 loop spans 15 amino acids. The J segment lost 6 bases and the V segment lost 1 base, leaving 4 bases of the junction unmatched. CDR1 SEHNR and CDR2 FQNEAQ come from the germline V gene (reference sequence). The CDR3 region has the DNA TGTGCCAGCAGCTTAGTTAGCGGGAGAAGCAATGAGCAGTTCTTC. Protein: CASSLVSGRSNEQFF.

By frequency in the sample, this clonotype is medium-sized. The junction does not match germline at one end; this may be a read error. The gene calls are TRBV12-3 or TRBV12-4 and TRBJ2-1; 8 bases match TRBD2. CDR3 length: 19 amino acids. CDR3 residues: CACSFGPVGGRIPYNEQFF. In nucleotides, the CDR3 is TGTGCCTGCAGTTTCGGGCCTGTCGGCGGGAGGATACCCTACAATGAGCAGTTCTTC.

The chain carries TRBV12-3 or TRBV12-4 and TRBJ2-1; 9 bases are shared with TRBD2. The trim removed 2 bases at V and 7 bases at J, leaving 6 bases unmatched. The CDR3 totals 15 residues. CDR3 region: CASSLSRLAGNEQFF. The CDR3 nucleotides read TGTGCCAGCAGTTTATCGAGGCTAGCGGGGAATGAGCAGTTCTTC.

This clonotype was found a few times. The chain combines TRBV11-2 with TRBJ2-1; 7 bases match TRBD2. This CDR3 comprises 12 residues. Germline assignment: CDR1 SGHAT and CDR2 FQNNGV. V trimming: 4 bases; J trimming: 8 bases; junction bases outside the gene matches: 2. The CDR3, as DNA: TGTGCCAGCAGCTCGGGAGGCGATGAGCAGTTCTTC. Translating gives CASSSGGDEQFF.

This clonotype was detected many times. The chain employs TRBV5-6 and TRBJ2-1; 7 bases agree with TRBD2. J was trimmed by 15 bases and V by 4 bases; bases with no gene match: 13. The CDR3 is 13 amino acids. Germline V gene sequence: CDR1 SGHDT, CDR2 YYEEEE. The CDR3 nucleotides are TGTGCCAGCAGCCGGGGGGACTCACCAAAGCCGTTCTTC. Protein product: CASSRGDSPKPFF.